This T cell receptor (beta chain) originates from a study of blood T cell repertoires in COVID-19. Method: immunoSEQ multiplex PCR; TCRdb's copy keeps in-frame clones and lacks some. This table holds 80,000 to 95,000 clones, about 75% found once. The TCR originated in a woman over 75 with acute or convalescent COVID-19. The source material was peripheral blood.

CDR3 nucleotides: TGCGCCAGCAGCCAAGACAGGACTAGCGGGAGCACAGATACGCAGTATTTT. This codes for CASSQDRTSGSTDTQYF. This chain joins TRBV4-3 and TRBJ2-3; 11 bases agree with TRBD2. Germline-derived CDR1 and CDR2 are LGHNA and YSLEER. V lost 0 bases and J lost 0; bases outside the gene matches: 2. The CDR3 is 17 amino acids.